The 10 T cell receptor beta chains in this list originate from one sample, sequenced in a study of blood T cell repertoires in COVID-19. Only in-frame clones appear in the TCRdb table, and some are missing; sequencing was by immunoSEQ multiplex PCR. This table holds around 250,000 clones, around 80% found once. Sequencing was carried out using PBMCs or T cells enriched from blood (not recorded which). These receptors came from a man aged 40-49 years who had been exposed to COVID-19.

The chain is built from TRBV10-3 and TRBJ2-5; 7 bases line up with TRBD2. With 5 bases clipped from V and 1 base from J, the junction kept 10 bases outside the gene matches. The CDR3 loop spans 16 amino acids. Looked up from germline, CDR1 is ENHRY and CDR2 is SYGVKD. The CDR3 sequence is CAISKLGGSRQETQYF. The CDR3 DNA reads TGTGCCATCAGTAAACTTGGCGGGAGTCGCCAAGAGACCCAGTACTTC.

For the CDR3, the DNA is TGTGCCATCAGTGAGAGGGCAGGGCCCGTCGAACAGCCCCAGCATTTT. It encodes CAISERAGPVEQPQHF. The chain joins TRBV10-3 to TRBJ1-5; possible D gene TRBD1, 5 bases. The CDR3 is made up of 16 amino acids. Germline V gene sequence: CDR1 ENHRY, CDR2 SYGVKD. The V end lost 2 bases, the J end lost 7 bases, and 18 bases lay between the germline ends.

The chain combines TRBV15 with TRBJ1-2; possibly TRBD1 for D (6 bases). Trimming cost V 5 bases and J 4 bases, with 20 bases left between them. Germline V CDR1 and CDR2: LNHNV, YYDKDF (reference sequence). The CDR3 has 16 residues. CDR3 DNA sequence: TGTGCCACCAGCCAGTTTCGGACGGACAGCAGCTATGGCTACACCTTC. As protein: CATSQFRTDSSYGYTF. Together with reference TRBV15 and TRBJ1-2, the CDR3 gives the full variable domain: DAMVIQNPRYQVTQFGKPVTLSCSQTLNHNVMYWYQQKSSQAPKLLFHYYDKDFNNEADTPDNFQSRRPNTSFCFLDIRSPGLGDTAMYLCATSQFRTDSSYGYTFGSGTRLTVV.

The rearrangement joins TRBV2 to TRBJ1-3, with a possible D match to TRBD1 (6 bases). Germline lookup yields CDR1 SNHLY and CDR2 FYNNEI. V lost 6 bases to trimming and J lost 4 bases, with 19 bases between them. The CDR3 is 16 amino acids. The CDR3 protein is CASSPTGILTGNTIYF. In nucleotides, the CDR3 is TGTGCCAGCAGCCCCACAGGGATACTCACCGGAAACACCATATATTTT.

This chain links TRBV21-1 with TRBJ2-1; TRBD2, the table's D call, lacks a check against the DNA. TRBV21-1 is shown as a pseudogene. The CDR3 spans 15 residues. The CDR3 region has the DNA TGTGCCAGCAGCAAAGGCGGTGAGGAGGCCAACGAGCAGTTCTTC. It translates to CASSKGGEEANEQFF.

The chain is built from TRBV4-2 and TRBJ2-7; 9 bases agree with TRBD1. V lost 0 bases to trimming and J lost 5 bases; unmatched junction nucleotides: 17. The CDR3 length is 19 residues. Germline V lookup: CDR1 LGHNA, CDR2 YNFKEQ. As DNA, the CDR3 is TGTGCCAGCAGCCAAGAAGCAACTGCGACCGGGACAGGGATCAACGAGCAGTACTTC. Translating gives CASSQEATATGTGINEQYF.

The chain uses TRBV7-8 and TRBJ2-1; 8 bases map to TRBD1. The germline V gene encodes CDR1 SGHVS and CDR2 FQNEAQ. With 0 bases clipped from V and 6 bases from J, the junction kept 7 bases outside the gene matches. This CDR3 spans 16 amino acids. CDR3 loop: CASSLARTGSGNEQFF. The CDR3 DNA follows: TGTGCCAGCAGCTTAGCGCGGACAGGGAGTGGCAATGAGCAGTTCTTC.

The chain is built from TRBV27 and TRBJ1-2, with a possible D match to TRBD1 (5 bases). The CDR3 covers 13 residues. The V gene's germline CDR1 is MNHEY and CDR2 SMNVEV (reference sequence). Trimming removed 6 bases at V and 8 bases at J, with 16 bases between. CDR3 loop: CASSLRGMAGYTF. The CDR3 bases are TGTGCCAGCAGCCTCCGGGGGATGGCCGGCTACACCTTC.

The CDR3 here is CASSLVFRGARSGYTF. The CDR3 region has the DNA TGTGCCAGCAGTTTAGTGTTTCGGGGGGCGCGCAGTGGCTACACCTTC. The rearrangement links TRBV27 to TRBJ1-2, with D possibly matching TRBD1 (6 bases). The germline V gene has CDR1 MNHEY and CDR2 SMNVEV (reference sequence). The CDR3 covers 16 residues. V was shortened by 2 bases and J by 7 bases, with 20 bases between the two germline ends.

This clone was observed a few times. The chain carries TRBV18 and TRBJ2-7; D is perhaps TRBD1 (6 bases). Looked up from germline, CDR1 is KGHSH and CDR2 is LQKENI. The V gene lost 2 bases and the J gene lost 0 bases, with 8 bases spanning the gap. The CDR3 has 14 residues. As DNA, the CDR3 is TGTGCCAGCTCACCAGACAGGAGCTCCTACGAGCAGTACTTC. Translating it yields CASSPDRSSYEQYF. Based on the CDR3 plus reference TRBV18 and TRBJ2-7, the full variable domain is NAGVMQNPRHLVRRRGQEARLRCSPMKGHSHVYWYRQLPEEGLKFMVYLQKENIIDESGMPKERFSAEFPKEGPSILRIQQVVRGDSAAYFCASSPDRSSYEQYFGPGTRLTVT.